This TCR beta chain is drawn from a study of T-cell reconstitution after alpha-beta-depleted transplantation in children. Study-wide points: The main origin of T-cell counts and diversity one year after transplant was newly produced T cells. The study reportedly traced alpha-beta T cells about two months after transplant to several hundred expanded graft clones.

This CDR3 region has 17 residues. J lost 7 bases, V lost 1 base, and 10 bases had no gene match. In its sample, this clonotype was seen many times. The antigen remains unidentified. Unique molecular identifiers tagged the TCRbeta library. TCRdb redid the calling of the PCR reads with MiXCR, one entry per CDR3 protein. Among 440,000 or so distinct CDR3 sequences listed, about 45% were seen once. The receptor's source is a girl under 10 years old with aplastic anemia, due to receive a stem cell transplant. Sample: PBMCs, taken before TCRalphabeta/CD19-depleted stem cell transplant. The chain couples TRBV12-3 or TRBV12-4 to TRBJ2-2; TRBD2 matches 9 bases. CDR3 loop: CASSLGPGTSPYGELFF. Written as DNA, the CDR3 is TGTGCCAGCAGTTTAGGCCCCGGGACTAGCCCCTACGGGGAGCTGTTTTTT.